The next 32 T cell receptor beta chains were all read from a single sample in a study of PD-L1 blockade in urothelial cancer. Assay: immunoSEQ multiplex PCR; the TCRdb copy retains only in-frame clones and omits some. The repertoire holds about 120,000 clones, with more than 85% as singletons. Indicated time point: peripheral blood 6 weeks after treatment start. This material consisted of PBMCs, taken around atezolizumab (anti-PD-L1) treatment. The receptors shown here come from a man aged 55-75 years with urothelial cancer.

The chain carries TRBV21-1 and TRBJ1-2; TRBD1 is the table's D call, not checked against the DNA. TRBV21-1 is a documented pseudogene. The CDR3 sequence is 17 residues long. The CDR3 nucleotides read TGTGCCAGCAGTAGTATACTGGACGTGACAGATAACTATGGCTACACCTTC. Translating it yields CASSSILDVTDNYGYTF.

This clone was recorded many times. The chain combines TRBV10-3 with TRBJ2-7; D is unclear. Germline assignment: CDR1 ENHRY and CDR2 SYGVKD. The CDR3 covers 13 residues. The germline V and J ends were trimmed by 6 bases and 1 base, with 10 bases remaining between them. This CDR3 is CAISDGSSYEQYF. CDR3 DNA sequence: TGTGCCATCAGCGACGGGTCATCCTACGAGCAGTACTTC.

The J gene is TRBJ2-5, the V gene TRBV7-3; D possibly corresponds to TRBD1 (5 bases). CDR3 length: 15 residues. Germline lookup yields CDR1 SGHTA and CDR2 FQGTGA. V lost 0 bases and J 2 bases, leaving 10 bases between the germline ends. The CDR3 is CASSLTSNRQETQYF. The CDR3 DNA sequence: TGTGCCAGCAGCTTAACGTCCAACAGGCAAGAGACCCAGTACTTC.

The chain links TRBV4-1 to TRBJ1-6; D is uncertain. Germline loops: CDR1 MGHRA, CDR2 YSYEKL. V was trimmed by 0 bases and J by 7 bases, leaving 4 bases between them. This CDR3 has 13 residues. This CDR3 is CASSQDYNSPLHF. The CDR3 nucleotides read TGCGCCAGCAGCCAAGACTACAATTCACCCCTCCACTTT.

The V and J genes are TRBV27 and TRBJ2-1; no clear D. The V gene lost 3 bases and the J gene lost 7 bases, with 16 bases spanning the gap. Germline loops: CDR1 MNHEY, CDR2 SMNVEV (reference sequence). The CDR3 extends over 15 amino acids. This chain's CDR3 is CASSFWAKSSNEQFF. The CDR3 DNA follows: TGTGCCAGCAGTTTCTGGGCCAAAAGCTCGAATGAGCAGTTCTTC.

The V gene is TRBV4-1, the J gene TRBJ2-7; perhaps TRBD1 as D (5 bases). The V and J ends lost 1 base and 7 bases respectively, with 5 bases between them. The CDR3 is 11 amino acids. Per germline, CDR1 MGHRA and CDR2 YSYEKL. DNA of the CDR3: TGCGCCAGCAGCCAAGGGACAGAGCAGTACTTC. As protein: CASSQGTEQYF.

This rearrangement joins TRBV2 to TRBJ2-2, with TRBD2 matching over 12 bases. V lost 6 bases and J lost 4; bases outside the gene matches: 0. Germline CDR1 SNHLY, CDR2 FYNNEI. This CDR3 spans 14 amino acids. The CDR3 DNA reads TGTGCCAGCAGGACTAGCGGGAGCACCGGGGAGCTGTTTTTT. Its translation: CASRTSGSTGELFF.

This rearrangement joins TRBV4-2 to TRBJ2-7; 7 nucleotides line up with TRBD2. The CDR3 contains 14 residues. The ends lost 7 bases at V and 1 base at J; junction bases unmatched: 7. Germline V gives CDR1 LGHNA, CDR2 YNFKEQ. The CDR3 DNA reads TGTGCCAGCACCCCGGGACTACCTTCCTACGAGCAGTACTTC. The encoded protein is CASTPGLPSYEQYF.

This clone was recorded a few times. This chain uses TRBV2 with TRBJ2-7; D call uncertain. V was trimmed by 7 bases and J by 3 bases, leaving 7 bases between them. Per germline, CDR1 SNHLY and CDR2 FYNNEI. The CDR3 is 11 amino acids. CDR3 protein: CASTLNYEQYF. CDR3 coding DNA: TGTGCCAGCACACTGAACTACGAGCAGTACTTC.

The genes are TRBV7-9 and TRBJ2-7; possible D gene TRBD2, 5 bases. CDR1 is SEHNR and CDR2 is FQNEAQ in the germline V gene (reference sequence). The CDR3 has 14 amino acids. The germline V and J ends were trimmed by 1 base and 5 bases, with 12 bases remaining between them. The CDR3 loop is CASSLVTVRDEQYF. For the CDR3, the DNA is TGTGCCAGCAGCTTAGTCACGGTGAGGGACGAGCAGTACTTC.

This chain uses TRBV9 with TRBJ2-5; TRBD1 matches 7 bases. The CDR3 spans 16 residues. CDR1 and CDR2 from the germline V gene are SGDLS and YYNGEE. V lost 5 bases, J lost 3 bases, and 13 bases stayed unmatched. CDR3 nucleotides: TGTGCCAGCAGTGCAACCCCGGGGACAGCCGAAGAGACCCAGTACTTC. Its protein is CASSATPGTAEETQYF.

The V call is TRBV10-1, the J call TRBJ2-7; 11 positions match TRBD2. The CDR3 is 17 residues long. V lost 1 base and J lost 7; bases outside the gene matches: 12. Germline CDR1 is WNHNN and CDR2 is SYGVQD (reference sequence). The CDR3: CASSELGETSGMGEQYF. CDR3 sequence (DNA): TGCGCCAGCAGTGAGTTGGGGGAGACTAGCGGGATGGGTGAGCAGTACTTC.

The genes are TRBV6-1 and TRBJ2-5; D may be TRBD1 (6 bases). This CDR3 comprises 15 residues. The V end was cut by 1 base, the J end by 7 bases, with 16 bases between. CDR1 MNHNS and CDR2 SASEGT come from the germline V gene. The chain's CDR3 is CASSEGRGLGRTQYF. CDR3 in DNA: TGTGCCAGCAGTGAAGGCAGGGGCCTCGGTCGGACCCAGTACTTC.

This sequence joins TRBV11-2 and TRBJ2-7, with TRBD1 as a possible D gene (5 bases). The germline V gene has CDR1 SGHAT and CDR2 FQNNGV. Trimming left V 5 bases short and J 0 bases short, with 11 bases between. This CDR3 has 14 residues. The CDR3 is CASSRGSSSYEQYF. CDR3 in DNA: TGTGCCAGCAGCAGGGGCTCGAGCTCCTACGAGCAGTACTTC.

The rearrangement joins TRBV10-3 to TRBJ2-5; D may be TRBD2 (6 bases). The CDR3 spans 11 residues. Trimming pared 11 bases from V and 5 bases from J, leaving 12 bases between. CDR1 is ENHRY, CDR2 SYGVKD, per germline. This chain's CDR3 is CASGGDETQYF. The CDR3 nucleotides are TGTGCCTCCGGGGGAGACGAGACCCAGTACTTC.

The chain combines TRBV2 with TRBJ2-1, with 10 bases fitting TRBD1. This CDR3 is 15 amino acids long. The J segment lost 3 bases and the V segment lost 4 bases, leaving 3 bases of the junction unmatched. Germline CDR1 and CDR2: SNHLY and FYNNEI. In nucleotides, the CDR3 is TGTGCCAGCAGTGCGGACAGGGGGAGCTACAATGAGCAGTTCTTC. This encodes CASSADRGSYNEQFF.

The chain uses TRBV4-2 and TRBJ1-1; tentative D call: TRBD1 (6 bases). The germline V gene has CDR1 LGHNA and CDR2 YNFKEQ. CDR3 length: 13 amino acids. The V end lost 0 bases, the J end lost 14 bases, and 16 bases lay between the germline ends. The CDR3 region is CASSQDTGRGEFF. CDR3 nucleotide sequence: TGTGCCAGCAGCCAAGACACAGGGCGCGGAGAGTTCTTT.

The J gene is TRBJ2-7, the V gene TRBV6-5, with 13 bases lining up with TRBD2. The CDR3 runs 16 residues. Trimming at V came to 4 bases and at J to 1 base, leaving 4 bases not matched to a gene. Germline assignment: CDR1 MNHEY and CDR2 SVGAGI. The CDR3 loop reads CASSLTSGRSSYEQYF. The CDR3 DNA is TGTGCCAGCAGTTTGACTAGCGGGAGGTCTTCCTACGAGCAGTACTTC.

V and J are TRBV7-2 and TRBJ2-4; D is possibly TRBD2 (5 bases). There are 14 residues in the CDR3. Trimming left V 5 bases short and J 0 bases short, with 8 bases between. Per germline, CDR1 SGHTA and CDR2 FQGNSA. The CDR3 region has the DNA TGTGCCAGCAGCCAGAGCGGAGCCAAAAACATTCAGTACTTC. Its protein product is CASSQSGAKNIQYF.

CDR3 sequence: CASSSTTVMNTEAFF. The CDR3 region has the DNA TGCGCCAGCAGCTCTACCACAGTTATGAACACTGAAGCTTTCTTT. The chain is built from TRBV5-1 and TRBJ1-1; no definite D call. The V end lost 3 bases, the J end lost 0 bases, and 12 bases lay between the germline ends. There are 15 residues in the CDR3. Germline V gene sequence: CDR1 SGHRS, CDR2 YFSETQ.

The chain has TRBV21-1 and TRBJ2-5; TRBD2 was called by the table and not checked on the DNA. TRBV21-1 is an annotated pseudogene. This CDR3 has 14 residues. The CDR3 loop reads CASSNWGERETQYF. Here the CDR3 DNA reads TGTGCCAGCAGCAATTGGGGAGAGAGGGAGACCCAGTACTTC.

This clone has more than one count but fewer than ten. This sequence joins TRBV19 and TRBJ1-1, with 9 nucleotides matching TRBD1. The length of the CDR3 is 14 residues. V was clipped by 5 bases and J by 5 bases; unmatched bases: 6. In germline, CDR1 is LNHDA, CDR2 SQIVND (reference sequence). The CDR3 coding sequence is TGTGCCAGTAGTCTCAGACAGGGGGGAACTGAAGCTTTCTTT. Translated: CASSLRQGGTEAFF.

V and J are TRBV9 and TRBJ1-3; 7 bases are shared with TRBD1. This CDR3 comprises 17 residues. V was pared by 2 bases and J by 2 bases, with 10 bases of the junction left unmatched. The germline gives CDR1 SGDLS, CDR2 YYNGEE. In nucleotides, the CDR3 is TGTGCCAGCAGCGTGCGTGGGGACAGCTCGCCTGGAAACACCATATATTTT. Translation gives CASSVRGDSSPGNTIYF.

The chain links TRBV5-5 to TRBJ2-2, with 7 positions matching TRBD1. The germline CDR1 and CDR2 sequences are SGHKS and YYEKEE (reference sequence). V dropped 3 bases and J dropped 3; count of bases not matched to a gene: 2. This CDR3 contains 14 residues. CDR3 residues: CASSWTGDTGELFF. Here the CDR3 DNA reads TGTGCCAGCAGCTGGACAGGAGACACCGGGGAGCTGTTTTTT.

This rearrangement joins TRBV5-4 to TRBJ2-4; D may be TRBD2 (5 bases). From germline, CDR1 is SGHNT and CDR2 YYREEE (reference sequence). The CDR3 contains 14 residues. The V end was cut by 1 base, the J end by 7 bases, with 12 bases between. CDR3 protein: CASSLTSPSNIQYF. The CDR3 DNA follows: TGTGCCAGCAGCTTGACTAGTCCCTCGAACATTCAGTACTTC.

The genes are TRBV6-5 and TRBJ1-2; TRBD1 matches at 8 bases. The CDR3 consists of 15 residues. Germline V gene data show CDR1 as MNHEY and CDR2 as SVGAGI. J lost 4 bases, V lost 4 bases, and 8 bases had no gene match. In DNA form, the CDR3 reads TGTGCCAGCAGTTCGGGACAGGTTTCGTCCTATGGCTACACCTTC. Protein product: CASSSGQVSSYGYTF.

The chain is built from TRBV2 and TRBJ1-5; 9 positions match TRBD1. Per the germline V gene, CDR1 is SNHLY and CDR2 is FYNNEI. J gave up 2 bases and V 8 bases, and 4 bases lay outside the gene matches. The CDR3 contains 14 residues. The CDR3 region has the DNA TGTGCCAGCGTGGGACAGGGAGGCAATCAGCCCCAGCATTTT. Amino acid sequence: CASVGQGGNQPQHF.

The rearrangement uses TRBV28 and TRBJ2-1; weak D call: TRBD2 (5 bases). The germline CDR1 and CDR2 sequences are MDHEN and SYDVKM. This CDR3 has 13 amino acids. V lost 7 bases, J lost 4 bases, and 11 bases lay in between. CDR3 in amino acids: CASMDLLYNEQFF. CDR3 sequence (DNA): TGTGCCAGCATGGACTTGCTATACAATGAGCAGTTCTTC.

The CDR3 DNA sequence: TGTGCCAGAAGCTTCCTTGAGACAGGGAGCTCCTACAATGAGCAGTTCTTC. It is translated as CARSFLETGSSYNEQFF. This chain joins TRBV5-3 and TRBJ2-1; 7 bases map to TRBD1. TRBV5-3 is an ORF, and what it does is uncertain. J lost 0 bases, V lost 2 bases, and 8 bases had no gene match. CDR3 size: 17 residues.

The rearrangement joins TRBV19 to TRBJ1-5, with D possibly being TRBD1 (5 bases). Looked up from germline, CDR1 is LNHDA and CDR2 is SQIVND (reference sequence). V was shortened by 10 bases and J by 2 bases, with 15 bases between the two germline ends. The CDR3 is 14 residues long. In nucleotides, the CDR3 is TGTGCCACTAAACAAATACAGGGCAATCAGCCCCAGCATTTT. It encodes CATKQIQGNQPQHF.

This chain links TRBV6-1 with TRBJ2-3, with D possibly being TRBD2 (5 bases). This CDR3 contains 15 residues. With 6 bases removed from V and 3 bases from J, the gap between germline ends came to 16 bases. Germline V CDR1 and CDR2: MNHNS, SASEGT. CDR3 sequence reads: CASRRGFGSTDTQYF. CDR3 DNA sequence: TGTGCCAGCAGAAGAGGGTTTGGTTCGACAGATACGCAGTATTTT.

This clone showed up just once. The chain recombines TRBV5-1 with TRBJ2-3; 8 nucleotides line up with TRBD1. This CDR3 is 14 amino acids long. V was pared by 4 bases and J by 2 bases, with 3 bases of the junction left unmatched. Germline-derived CDR1 and CDR2 are SGHRS and YFSETQ. In DNA, the CDR3 is TGCGCCAGCAGCCAGGGACAGGACACAGATACGCAGTATTTT. It specifies CASSQGQDTDTQYF.